Sequencing of this TCR beta chain was carried out in a study of OX40 agonist ivuxolimab in advanced cancers. CDR3 size: 14 residues. Germline V gene data show CDR1 as SGHTS and CDR2 as YDEGEE. The V and J ends lost 0 bases and 1 base respectively, with 7 bases between them. Concerning this clone itself: Its antigen is currently unknown.

Assay: immunoSEQ multiplex PCR; the TCRdb copy retains only in-frame clones and omits some. The sample gives 70,000 or so clones, more than 80% of which show up once; about 6.3% is in the top ten. General study findings and limits: Clones of CD4+ and CD8+ blood T cells grew by week 6 at doses of 0.1 to 3.0 mg/kg.

The receptor was isolated from an adult with an advanced solid tumor such as melanoma, head and neck, liver or kidney cancer. The chain carries TRBV5-8 and TRBJ2-5; possibly TRBD1 for D (6 bases). The starting material was CD4+ or CD8+ T cells sorted from blood, obtained in a trial of the OX40 agonist ivuxolimab. This chain's CDR3 is CASSLGTVQETQYF. CDR3 in DNA: TGTGCCAGCAGCTTGGGGACAGTCCAAGAGACCCAGTACTTC.